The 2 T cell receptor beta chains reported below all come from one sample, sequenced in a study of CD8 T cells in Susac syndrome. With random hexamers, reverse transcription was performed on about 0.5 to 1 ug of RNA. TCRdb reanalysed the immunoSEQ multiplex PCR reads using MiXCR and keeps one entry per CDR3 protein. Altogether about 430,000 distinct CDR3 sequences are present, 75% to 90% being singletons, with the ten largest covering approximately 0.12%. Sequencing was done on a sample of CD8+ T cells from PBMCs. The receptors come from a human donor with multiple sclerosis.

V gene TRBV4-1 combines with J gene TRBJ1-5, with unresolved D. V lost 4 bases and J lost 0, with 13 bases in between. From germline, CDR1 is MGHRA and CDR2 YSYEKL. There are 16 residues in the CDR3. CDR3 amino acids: CASSPRAGLSNQPQHF. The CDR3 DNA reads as TGCGCCAGCAGCCCCCGGGCGGGCCTTAGCAATCAGCCCCAGCATTTT.

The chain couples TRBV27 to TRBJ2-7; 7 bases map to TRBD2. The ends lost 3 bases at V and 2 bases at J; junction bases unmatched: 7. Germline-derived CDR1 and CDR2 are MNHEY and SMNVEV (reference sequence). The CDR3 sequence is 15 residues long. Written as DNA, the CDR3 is TGTGCCAGCAGTTTTCGCGGGAGTTTCACCTACGAGCAGTACTTC. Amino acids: CASSFRGSFTYEQYF.